Sequencing of this T cell receptor beta chain was carried out in a study of shared clonotypes between healthy human individuals (dated by TCRdb to the early 2020s). Regarding the research as a whole: A couple of women and a few men aged 18 to 49 years were included in the cohort. Leukapheresis yielded between about 0.94 and 10 billion PBMCs per donor. To increase sequencing depth and limit assay-specific biases, TCR repertoire library preparation and sequencing were carried out by different laboratories using diverse techniques. For each donor, CD4 naive and CD4 memory were each run on three plates, CD8 naive on two plates, and CD8 memory on one plate. Blood TCR repertoires of a handful of healthy adults were deeply sequenced to estimate repertoire size and the extent of clonotype sharing between individuals. Study-wide findings and limitations: When a handful of donors were compared, the shared fraction of clonotypes was around 5% for naive CD4, approximately 3.5% for naive CD8, roughly 2.5% for memory CD4, and 0.3% to 0.5% for memory CD8. The genetic and exposure-history diversity represented was limited by the small number of donors. Estimated clonotype richness was generally larger for naive than for memory subsets. Sampling was limited to blood, and TCR repertoires in tissue likely differ from TCR repertoires in blood. Clonotypes shared by all four sorted-subset donors showed higher generation probabilities than non-shared clonotypes. Rarefaction of sorted-subset datasets indicated incomplete sequencing despite the large sequencing depth. Based on pairwise subsampling, the degree of clonotype sharing among donors was expected to be affected by sequencing depth.

Using the deep immunoSEQ assay, multiplex PCR amplified TCR CDR3 regions from genomic DNA. For each cell subset, the extracted genomic DNA was distributed evenly across all wells of several immunoSEQ 96-well plates, and each plate served as one replicate. For sorted subsets, 200 to 250 ng genomic DNA, equal to approximately 30,000 T cell genomes, was loaded into each replicate PCR. Purified libraries were measured with a Qubit 3.0 fluorometer, size-checked on a Bioanalyzer 2100, and measured again with the KAPA Library Quantification kit. Each immunoSEQ 96-well plate was sequenced on its own single-read 150-cycle Illumina NextSeq 550 flow cell. The paper's processing steps were these. The immunoSEQ output contained only junctional sequences without quality scores, so filtering could not match that applied to full-length reads. Sequences were annotated with PyIR, a Python wrapper for IgBLAST v1.9, using IMGT germline references to assign V/J genes and CDR3. Reads with weak V/J assignments (E-value above 1e-6), missing CDR3, stop codons, out-of-frame junctions, or ambiguous translated residues were removed. A V3J clonotype was defined by an identical inferred V gene, J gene, and CDR3 amino acid sequence. Percentage overlap between repertoires was calculated by dividing the number of shared unique clonotypes by the size of the smaller repertoire. Richness of each repertoire was evaluated using RTK rarefaction, the Chao1 estimator, and Recon v2.1 estimates of unobserved clonotypes. For all TCRbeta clonotypes obtained by the gDNA method from several donors, generation probabilities were computed with OLGA. The clones in this table, taken by TCRdb from immuneACCESS, are in-frame only. Not every clone is retained; where verified, under half of the shortfall comes from an unresolved V gene, and the cause of the rest is unknown. The DNA was the basis for D and trimming; V, J and clone size are from that table. A total of 110,000 or so clones appear in this sample, around 73% of them only once. The ten biggest clones cover about 26% of the sample.

CDR1 SGDLS and CDR2 YYNGEE are derived from the germline V gene. Spanning cysteine to phenylalanine, the CDR3 consists of 15 amino acids. Kept here is only the CDR3 DNA, which spans 45 bases and is read in frame from base 1. The donors were healthy, HIV-negative adults with no recently reported acute infections or vaccinations. Every donor was a Caucasian adult living in Nashville, Tennessee, USA. CD8 memory samples were composed of magnetically selected CD45RO+ cells combined with CCR7-negative CD45RA+ effector memory (TemRA) cells. Blood was collected by leukapheresis, and PBMCs were isolated by Ficoll-Histopaque density gradient centrifugation and then cryopreserved in liquid nitrogen vapor phase. Analytical flow cytometry was used to check the purity and quantity of every magnetically sorted T cell population. Each sorted fraction had its genomic DNA isolated and then quantified by UV absorbance on a Nanodrop 2000c.

This clone appeared a few times. Its antigen is unknown. No base quality information exists; no much larger clone differs at one position. This sequence was found in a woman in her twenties or thirties in good health. Specimen: memory CD8+ T cells sorted from blood. The sample's cell subset or site label is to be understood as: CD45RO+ cells pooled with CCR7-negative TemRA cells. The V and J genes are TRBV9 and TRBJ2-5, with no confident D gene call. The end of the DNA aligns better with TRBJ2-7, so the J call may be wrong. Here is the DNA: TGTGCCAGCAGCGTAGGGACCGGTAGCTCCTACGAGCAGTACTTC. Its protein product is CASSVGTGSSYEQYF.